The 22 T cell receptor beta chains below were found in one sample sequenced in a study of CD8+ T cells in alopecia areata. Extracted from the samples, RNA was reverse transcribed into cDNA to serve as the sequencing template. Assay used: immunoSEQ multiplex PCR; TCRdb lists only in-frame clones, some missing. The sample lists around 97,000 clones; 65% to 90% were seen once. Stated treatment: oral pan-JAK inhibitor, 5-10 mg twice daily. The source was CD8+ T cells sorted from blood, collected at approximately week 31, from a patient treated with tofacitinib. These receptors originate from a human donor with alopecia areata.

This rearrangement joins TRBV5-1 to TRBJ1-2; D remains ambiguous. Trimming shortened V by 0 bases and J by 5 bases, and 14 bases separated the two germline ends. CDR1 is SGHRS, CDR2 YFSETQ, per germline. The CDR3 loop spans 15 amino acids. Here the CDR3 DNA reads TGCGCCAGCAGCTTGGACCGATCGGCCCTTTATGGCTACACCTTC. It translates to CASSLDRSALYGYTF.

This clone appeared a single time. The V and J genes are TRBV30 and TRBJ1-3; maybe TRBD1 (6 bases). The V gene's germline CDR1 is GTSNPN and CDR2 SVGIG (reference sequence). This CDR3 spans 16 amino acids. The ends were cut back, 2 bases at V and 2 bases at J, with 16 bases in the middle. CDR3 nucleotide sequence: TGTGCCTGGAGTTTAGTCCCACAGGGAACTGGAAACACCATATATTTT. It is translated as CAWSLVPQGTGNTIYF.

The V and J genes are TRBV4-1 and TRBJ2-7; 12 bases agree with TRBD2. Germline CDR1 MGHRA, CDR2 YSYEKL. The CDR3 spans 15 residues. V gave up 1 base and J gave up 6 bases; unmatched junction bases: 4. CDR3 bases: TGCGCCAGCAGCCAAGTCATACTAGCGGGAGGCGAGCAGTACTTC. Protein product: CASSQVILAGGEQYF.

This clone was counted once. The chain uses TRBV15 and TRBJ1-2; TRBD1 matches 8 bases. The trim removed 3 bases at V and 8 bases at J, leaving 14 bases unmatched. This CDR3 has 16 residues. Germline CDR1 LNHNV, CDR2 YYDKDF (reference sequence). CDR3 nucleotides: TGTGCCACCAGCAGCAAAATACCCAGGGGGCAGCGGGGCTACACCTTC. This translates into CATSSKIPRGQRGYTF. Together with reference TRBV15 and TRBJ1-2, the CDR3 gives the full variable domain: DAMVIQNPRYQVTQFGKPVTLSCSQTLNHNVMYWYQQKSSQAPKLLFHYYDKDFNNEADTPDNFQSRRPNTSFCFLDIRSPGLGDTAMYLCATSSKIPRGQRGYTFGSGTRLTVV.

The J gene is TRBJ2-2, the V gene TRBV25-1; D unclear. The V gene lost 5 bases and the J gene lost 4 bases, with 2 bases spanning the gap. CDR1 MGHDK and CDR2 SYGVNS come from the germline V gene. The CDR3 is made up of 11 amino acids. Here the CDR3 reads CASSSTGELFF. The CDR3 bases are TGTGCCAGCAGTTCCACCGGGGAGCTGTTTTTT.

The chain employs TRBV7-9 and TRBJ1-4; D uncertain. CDR3 length: 13 amino acids. V was pared by 4 bases and J by 8 bases, with 11 bases between. Germline CDR1 SEHNR, CDR2 FQNEAQ (reference sequence). The CDR3 bases are TGTGCCAGCAGCTGGGTTTCGGCCGAAAAACTGTTTTTT. Translating gives CASSWVSAEKLFF.

The rearrangement uses TRBV7-6 and TRBJ1-1; D unclear. The germline V gene has CDR1 SGHVS and CDR2 FNYEAQ. The CDR3 extends over 16 amino acids. V was shortened by 5 bases and J by 3 bases, with 19 bases between the two germline ends. Written as DNA, the CDR3 is TGTGCCAGCAGCACAGAAATGGGGAGGCGAGACACTGAAGCTTTCTTT. Its protein product is CASSTEMGRRDTEAFF. Together with reference TRBV7-6 and TRBJ1-1, the CDR3 gives the full variable domain: GAGVSQSPRYKVTKRGQDVALRCDPISGHVSLYWYRQALGQGPEFLTYFNYEAQQDKSGLPNDRFSAERPEGSISTLTIQRTEQRDSAMYRCASSTEMGRRDTEAFFGQGTRLTVV.

V usage is TRBV27 and J usage is TRBJ2-7; 8 positions agree with TRBD1. The CDR3 consists of 12 residues. V lost 10 bases to trimming and J lost 5 bases; unmatched junction nucleotides: 7. Germline assignment: CDR1 MNHEY and CDR2 SMNVEV (reference sequence). CDR3 residues: CAIRQGPNEQYF. DNA of the CDR3: TGTGCCATTAGACAGGGGCCTAACGAGCAGTACTTC.

By sample share, this clone is medium-sized. The chain has TRBV4-1 and TRBJ2-1; D not resolved. The germline V gene has CDR1 MGHRA and CDR2 YSYEKL. The germline V and J ends were trimmed by 6 bases and 0 bases, with 12 bases remaining between them. The CDR3 runs to 15 residues. CDR3 coding DNA: TGCGCCAGCAGTCGTAGCCAGACCTCCTACAATGAGCAGTTCTTC. This encodes CASSRSQTSYNEQFF.

The chain has TRBV7-2 and TRBJ2-7; D remains ambiguous. The CDR3 runs 14 residues. V was cut by 5 bases and J by 2 bases, with 13 bases left in between. Germline V lookup: CDR1 SGHTA, CDR2 FQGNSA. The CDR3 spells CASSAWQRPYEQYF. The CDR3 region has the DNA TGTGCCAGCAGCGCTTGGCAGAGACCCTACGAGCAGTACTTC.

The chain has TRBV29-1 and TRBJ1-2, with D perhaps matching TRBD1 (5 bases). This CDR3 region has 11 residues. Trimming pared 4 bases from V and 6 bases from J, leaving 9 bases between. Germline V gene lookup returns CDR1 SQVTM and CDR2 ANQGSEA. The CDR3 loop is CSVVGGDGYTF. CDR3 bases: TGCAGCGTTGTTGGGGGGGATGGCTACACCTTC.

DNA for the CDR3: TGTGCCAGCATCCCAGCGAACACCGGGGAGCTGTTTTTT. Protein product: CASIPANTGELFF. V gene TRBV7-9 combines with J gene TRBJ2-2; D not resolved. The CDR3 contains 13 residues. CDR1 and CDR2 (germline): SEHNR, FQNEAQ (reference sequence). Trimming cost V 7 bases and J 0 bases, with 6 bases left between them.

The genes are TRBV2 and TRBJ2-1; 10 nucleotides align to TRBD2. Germline V gene lookup returns CDR1 SNHLY and CDR2 FYNNEI. J gave up 0 bases and V 5 bases, and 13 bases lay outside the gene matches. This CDR3 is 19 amino acids long. The CDR3 DNA reads TGTGCCAGCAGTCCCCCAGTCGGGACTAGCGTGAGCTCCTACAATGAGCAGTTCTTC. As protein: CASSPPVGTSVSSYNEQFF.

This sequence joins TRBV7-8 and TRBJ2-3; D could derive from TRBD1 or TRBD2 (7 bases each). The CDR3 is 15 amino acids. V lost 5 bases and J lost 2, with 14 bases in between. The V gene's germline CDR1 is SGHVS and CDR2 FQNEAQ. The CDR3 DNA follows: TGTGCCAGCAGCCAGGGGGGGTTACCCACAGATACGCAGTATTTT. It is translated as CASSQGGLPTDTQYF.

V gene TRBV5-4 combines with J gene TRBJ2-5; 8 bases align to TRBD1. Germline lookup yields CDR1 SGHNT and CDR2 YYREEE (reference sequence). V lost 2 bases, J lost 2 bases, and 5 bases stayed unmatched. The CDR3 spans 15 residues. The CDR3 region is CASSFSDREQETQYF. The CDR3 nucleotides are TGTGCCAGCAGCTTCTCGGACAGGGAACAAGAGACCCAGTACTTC. Full variable domain (missing parts from reference TRBV5-4 and TRBJ2-5): ETGVTQSPTHLIKTRGQQVTLRCSSQSGHNTVSWYQQALGQGPQFIFQYYREEENGRGNFPPRFSGLQFPNYSSELNVNALELDDSALYLCASSFSDREQETQYFGPGTRLLVL.

The CDR3 is CASSFQETQYF. The CDR3 nucleotides are TGTGCCAGCAGCTTCCAAGAGACCCAGTACTTC. This chain links TRBV7-9 with TRBJ2-5; no reliable D call. The CDR3 consists of 11 residues. The V gene lost 3 bases and the J gene lost 1 base, with 0 bases spanning the gap. From germline, CDR1 is SEHNR and CDR2 FQNEAQ (reference sequence).

The chain is built from TRBV5-1 and TRBJ2-7; D may be TRBD2 (6 bases). The CDR3 covers 17 residues. The germline V and J ends were trimmed by 4 bases and 0 bases, with 20 bases remaining between them. Germline V gene sequence: CDR1 SGHRS, CDR2 YFSETQ. CDR3 amino acids: CASSGGVSGSSSYEQYF. CDR3 nucleotide sequence: TGCGCCAGCAGCGGGGGTGTGAGCGGGTCGAGCTCCTACGAGCAGTACTTC.

The genes are TRBV19 and TRBJ2-7, with 10 bases lining up with TRBD1. The J segment lost 3 bases and the V segment lost 3 bases, leaving 5 bases of the junction unmatched. Germline V gives CDR1 LNHDA, CDR2 SQIVND (reference sequence). The CDR3 has 15 amino acids. The CDR3 region has the DNA TGTGCCAGTAGTATTTTAGGGACAGGGGACTACGAGCAGTACTTC. It is translated as CASSILGTGDYEQYF. Supplemented by reference TRBV19 and TRBJ2-7, the full variable domain reads DGGITQSPKYLFRKEGQNVTLSCEQNLNHDAMYWYRQDPGQGLRLIYYSQIVNDFQKGDIAEGYSVSREKKESFPLTVTSAQKNPTAFYLCASSILGTGDYEQYFGPGTRLTVT.

The V and J genes are TRBV7-9 and TRBJ2-1; D uncertain. Germline CDR1 and CDR2: SEHNR and FQNEAQ (reference sequence). The V and J ends lost 4 bases and 0 bases respectively, with 19 bases between them. CDR3 size: 18 residues. The CDR3 loop reads CASSSSKTITLSYNEQFF. DNA for the CDR3: TGTGCCAGCAGCTCGAGTAAGACAATCACCCTCTCCTACAATGAGCAGTTCTTC.

This clone was counted only a few times. CDR3 sequence: CSVYSGQTQAFF. The CDR3, as DNA: TGCAGCGTATACTCAGGACAGACCCAAGCTTTCTTT. The chain links TRBV29-1 to TRBJ1-1, with a tentative D call TRBD1 (6 bases). Trimming left V 6 bases short and J 9 bases short, with 17 bases between. The CDR3 has 12 amino acids. In germline, CDR1 is SQVTM, CDR2 ANQGSEA.

The chain carries TRBV30 and TRBJ2-1; tentative D call: TRBD1 (6 bases). CDR1 GTSNPN and CDR2 SVGIG come from the germline V gene (reference sequence). The CDR3 loop spans 13 amino acids. The V gene lost 0 bases and the J gene lost 6 bases, with 9 bases spanning the gap. Written as DNA, the CDR3 is TGTGCCTGGAGTGTAGGGGGACCCAATGAGCAGTTCTTC. Translating it yields CAWSVGGPNEQFF.

This clone has more than one count but fewer than ten. Here the CDR3 DNA reads TGCAGCGTTGAAGGGGTAGGGGGGTACGAGCAGTACTTC. Residues: CSVEGVGGYEQYF. The chain is built from TRBV29-1 and TRBJ2-7; D possibly uses TRBD1 or TRBD2 (6 bases each). CDR1 and CDR2 (germline): SQVTM, ANQGSEA. The CDR3 consists of 13 residues. V was clipped by 1 base and J by 4 bases, with 11 bases between them.